The 28 T cell receptor beta chains below come from one sample, sequenced in a study of T cells after posttransplantation cyclophosphamide. Treatment was busulfan-fludarabine conditioning, a marrow graft, and cyclophosphamide on days +3 and +4. The protocol was immunoSEQ multiplex PCR, while the TCRdb copy is restricted to in-frame clones and leaves out a portion. Of about 19,000 clones listed, about 90% are singletons. The sequenced sample was PBMCs, obtained after allogeneic stem cell transplant with posttransplant cyclophosphamide. These receptors all come from a female patient in her 40s who received an allogeneic stem cell transplant from a related donor, was CMV-positive, and had no GVHD. Some T cells may arise from the graft donor.

V gene TRBV4-1 combines with J gene TRBJ2-7; 9 nucleotides match TRBD2. V lost 3 bases to trimming and J lost 5 bases; unmatched junction nucleotides: 11. Germline V gives CDR1 MGHRA, CDR2 YSYEKL. The CDR3 totals 16 residues. CDR3 sequence (DNA): TGCGCCAGCAGCCACCGTGGGCTAGCGGGACTGGACGAGCAGTACTTC. The encoded protein is CASSHRGLAGLDEQYF.

The V call is TRBV18, the J call TRBJ2-5; TRBD2 matches 10 bases. This CDR3 is 16 amino acids long. After removal of 3 bases from V and 0 bases from J, the junction contained 4 bases not matched to a gene. Per germline, CDR1 KGHSH and CDR2 LQKENI. The CDR3 DNA follows: TGTGCCAGCTCACCCGGGACTAGCGTGTACCAAGAGACCCAGTACTTC. It yields the protein CASSPGTSVYQETQYF.

The chain employs TRBV10-3 and TRBJ1-2, with a weak D call TRBD1 (6 bases). The CDR3 has 15 amino acids. CDR1 is ENHRY and CDR2 is SYGVKD in the germline V gene. The germline V and J ends were trimmed by 3 bases and 4 bases, with 15 bases remaining between them. In DNA, the CDR3 is TGTGCCATCAGTGAAGGTTTTCAGGGGACCTATGGCTACACCTTC. It encodes CAISEGFQGTYGYTF.

This rearrangement joins TRBV7-2 to TRBJ2-2, with D perhaps matching TRBD1 (5 bases). Germline values: CDR1 SGHTA, CDR2 FQGNSA. Between the trimmed V and J ends, which lost 2 bases and 6 bases, there was a span of 19 bases. CDR3 length equals 17 residues. This chain's CDR3 is CASSLWAYSGHSGELFF. In DNA form, the CDR3 reads TGTGCCAGCAGCTTATGGGCCTACTCAGGACATTCCGGGGAGCTGTTTTTT.

This clone was seen only a few times. V and J are TRBV5-1 and TRBJ1-1; the D is unclear. The CDR3 has 14 amino acids. CDR1 is SGHRS, CDR2 YFSETQ, per germline. Trimming took 0 bases from V and 6 from J, leaving 12 bases between them. The CDR3 bases are TGCGCCAGCAGCTTGGCCTTAGACAACGCTGAAGCTTTCTTT. This sequence encodes CASSLALDNAEAFF.

This chain links TRBV4-3 with TRBJ2-1; 8 bases are a match to TRBD1. The CDR3 has 16 residues. The V gene end was trimmed by 2 bases and the J gene end by 1 base; junction bases not matched to a gene: 4. The germline V gene has CDR1 LGHNA and CDR2 YSLEER. DNA for the CDR3: TGCGCCAGCAGCCAACTGACAGGGGCTTCCTACAATGAGCAGTTCTTC. The encoded protein is CASSQLTGASYNEQFF.

A single count supports this clone. The chain recombines TRBV6-5 with TRBJ2-7; D ambiguous. CDR3 length: 15 amino acids. Germline assignment: CDR1 MNHEY and CDR2 SVGAGI. Trimming left V 4 bases short and J 6 bases short, with 19 bases between. DNA of the CDR3: TGTGCCAGCAGTTCCCCCCTTCAAACAGTCGGCGAGCAGTACTTC. As protein: CASSSPLQTVGEQYF.

The chain links TRBV27 to TRBJ1-2, with D possibly TRBD1 on 5 matching bases. Germline V gene lookup returns CDR1 MNHEY and CDR2 SMNVEV (reference sequence). V lost 1 base and J lost 2, with 8 bases in between. The CDR3 is made up of 14 amino acids. The CDR3: CASSLYRGNYGYTF. The CDR3 DNA is TGTGCCAGCAGTTTATATCGGGGGAACTATGGCTACACCTTC.

The chain couples TRBV28 to TRBJ1-2; D is uncertain. With 2 bases removed from V and 2 bases from J, the gap between germline ends came to 9 bases. Germline V gives CDR1 MDHEN, CDR2 SYDVKM. The CDR3 consists of 14 residues. The CDR3 bases are TGTGCCAGCAGTTTACATACTTGGAACTATGGCTACACCTTC. Translated: CASSLHTWNYGYTF.

The chain uses TRBV11-2 and TRBJ2-2, with TRBD2 matching over 7 bases. This CDR3 is built from 16 residues. With V trimmed by 5 bases and J by 5 bases, 11 bases remained unmatched. CDR1 is SGHAT, CDR2 FQNNGV, per germline. CDR3 amino acids: CASSVGRGSGTGELFF. The DNA for the CDR3 is TGTGCCAGCAGCGTCGGGCGCGGGAGCGGGACCGGGGAGCTGTTTTTT.

This rearrangement joins TRBV19 to TRBJ1-2; unclear D gene. The CDR3 consists of 16 residues. With 4 bases removed from V and 4 bases from J, the gap between germline ends came to 19 bases. Germline CDR1 LNHDA, CDR2 SQIVND (reference sequence). The CDR3 spells CASSTQSTVEFYGYTF. In DNA, the CDR3 is TGTGCCAGTAGTACACAATCAACCGTGGAGTTCTATGGCTACACCTTC.

This chain connects TRBV11-2 to TRBJ2-5, with 9 nucleotides matching TRBD2. After removal of 2 bases from V and 4 bases from J, the junction contained 8 bases not matched to a gene. Germline CDR1 reads SGHAT; CDR2 reads FQNNGV. The CDR3 loop spans 16 amino acids. CDR3 DNA sequence: TGTGCCAGCAGCTTAACACTAGCGGGTTTTTCAGAGACCCAGTACTTC. Its translation is CASSLTLAGFSETQYF.

Here the CDR3 DNA reads TGTGCCAGCAGCTCGGACAGGGGGAGCACTGAAGCTTTCTTT. Residues: CASSSDRGSTEAFF. The V call is TRBV7-2, the J call TRBJ1-1; 10 nucleotides match TRBD1. This CDR3 has 14 residues. Germline V CDR1 and CDR2: SGHTA, FQGNSA. J gave up 4 bases and V 4 bases, and 3 bases lay outside the gene matches.

Only a few counts were recorded for this clone. For the CDR3, the DNA is TGTGCCAGTAGTTCACTAGGGGGAACCTACAATGAGCAGTTCTTC. This encodes CASSSLGGTYNEQFF. The V call is TRBV19, the J call TRBJ2-1; a possible D gene is TRBD1 (6 bases). V lost 5 bases and J lost 2, with 13 bases in between. The CDR3 length is 15 residues. Germline assignment: CDR1 LNHDA and CDR2 SQIVND (reference sequence).

The rearrangement joins TRBV7-9 to TRBJ2-3; the D gene is possibly TRBD1 (5 bases). The CDR3 loop spans 14 amino acids. Looked up from germline, CDR1 is SEHNR and CDR2 is FQNEAQ (reference sequence). V was shortened by 4 bases and J by 0 bases, with 8 bases between the two germline ends. CDR3 in amino acids: CASSSTGSTDTQYF. The CDR3 nucleotides read TGTGCCAGCAGCTCAACAGGTAGCACAGATACGCAGTATTTT.

V usage is TRBV4-3 and J usage is TRBJ1-1, with a tentative D call TRBD1 (5 bases). V was pared by 5 bases and J by 2 bases, with 15 bases between. This CDR3 contains 15 residues. Germline V gives CDR1 LGHNA, CDR2 YSLEER. The CDR3 DNA sequence: TGCGCCAGCAGCGCAGTTTGGGGGGGTAACACTGAAGCTTTCTTT. Translating it yields CASSAVWGGNTEAFF.

The V gene is TRBV7-3, the J gene TRBJ2-1; D call uncertain. V was trimmed by 0 bases and J by 4 bases, leaving 4 bases between them. CDR1 is SGHTA, CDR2 FQGTGA, per germline. This CDR3 is 13 amino acids long. The CDR3 reads CASSLTQYNEQFF. CDR3 DNA sequence: TGTGCCAGCAGCTTAACACAGTACAATGAGCAGTTCTTC.

This clone was seen once. The chain combines TRBV5-4 with TRBJ2-7; 7 bases map to TRBD1. The germline gives CDR1 SGHNT, CDR2 YYREEE (reference sequence). The junction had 6 bases not matched to a gene; V was cut back by 2 bases and J by 1 base. The CDR3 has 15 residues. CDR3 loop: CASSFSGTASYEQYF. CDR3 nucleotide sequence: TGTGCCAGCAGCTTCTCCGGGACAGCTTCCTACGAGCAGTACTTC.

The chain uses TRBV12-5 and TRBJ1-2; D gene uncertain. V was cut by 0 bases and J by 8 bases, with 16 bases left in between. Per germline, CDR1 LGHNT and CDR2 FRNRAP. There are 15 residues in the CDR3. The DNA for the CDR3 is TGTGCTAGTGGTTTGGTACGAGGCTCATCCTGGGGCTACACCTTC. Its translation: CASGLVRGSSWGYTF.

Judged by abundance, this clone is medium-sized. The chain carries TRBV5-5 and TRBJ1-2; 8 bases agree with TRBD1. V lost 4 bases, J lost 5 bases, and 10 bases stayed unmatched. The germline V gene has CDR1 SGHKS and CDR2 YYEKEE (reference sequence). The CDR3 is 15 residues long. DNA of the CDR3: TGTGCCAGCAGCCCCCACCTGACAGGGGAGTATGGCTACACCTTC. It codes for CASSPHLTGEYGYTF.

The gene calls are TRBV28 and TRBJ2-5; the D gene is possibly TRBD2 (6 bases). The CDR3 length is 13 residues. V lost 6 bases and J 2 bases, leaving 10 bases between the germline ends. Germline CDR1 and CDR2: MDHEN and SYDVKM. CDR3 in DNA: TGTGCCAGCAGGCGAGGGAGGCAAGAGACCCAGTACTTC. Encoded protein: CASRRGRQETQYF.

The CDR3 protein is CASSLSRQQPQHF. CDR3 in DNA: TGTGCCAGCAGTTTATCGAGACAGCAGCCCCAGCATTTT. The chain combines TRBV27 with TRBJ1-5, with a weak D call TRBD1 (5 bases). V was cut by 0 bases and J by 7 bases, with 7 bases left in between. The CDR3 is 13 residues long. CDR1 and CDR2 from the germline V gene are MNHEY and SMNVEV (reference sequence).

The V gene is TRBV5-1, the J gene TRBJ2-5; 8 positions match TRBD2. With 0 bases clipped from V and 2 bases from J, the junction kept 6 bases outside the gene matches. The CDR3 has 16 amino acids. Germline V lookup: CDR1 SGHRS, CDR2 YFSETQ. The CDR3 loop is CASSLGRSGRQETQYF. The CDR3 nucleotides read TGCGCCAGCAGCTTGGGTCGGAGCGGGAGACAAGAGACCCAGTACTTC. Full variable domain (missing parts from reference TRBV5-1 and TRBJ2-5): KAGVTQTPRYLIKTRGQQVTLSCSPISGHRSVSWYQQTPGQGLQFLFEYFSETQRNKGNFPGRFSGRQFSNSRSEMNVSTLELGDSALYLCASSLGRSGRQETQYFGPGTRLLVL.

The V and J genes are TRBV7-9 and TRBJ1-3, with D possibly TRBD1 on 5 matching bases. The CDR3 is 14 residues long. Trimming removed 2 bases at V and 4 bases at J, with 9 bases between. Looked up from germline, CDR1 is SEHNR and CDR2 is FQNEAQ (reference sequence). The chain's CDR3 is CASSLRGPGNTIYF. In DNA form, the CDR3 reads TGTGCCAGCAGCTTAAGGGGTCCCGGAAACACCATATATTTT.

The chain uses TRBV4-1 and TRBJ2-5; 10 nucleotides agree with TRBD2. Looked up from germline, CDR1 is MGHRA and CDR2 is YSYEKL. V dropped 4 bases and J dropped 3; count of bases not matched to a gene: 11. The CDR3 spans 17 residues. For the CDR3, the DNA is TGCGCCAGCAGCCGCATGCCCCTAGCGGGAGACGAAGAGACCCAGTACTTC. Translation gives CASSRMPLAGDEETQYF.

The J gene is TRBJ1-3, the V gene TRBV7-8; maybe TRBD1 (5 bases). The V and J ends lost 5 bases and 1 base respectively, with 21 bases between them. The germline CDR1 and CDR2 sequences are SGHVS and FQNEAQ. The CDR3 totals 18 residues. The CDR3: CASSVFPASRVSGNTIYF. The CDR3, as DNA: TGTGCCAGCAGCGTTTTCCCGGCGTCCAGGGTGTCTGGAAACACCATATATTTT.

The rearrangement links TRBV28 to TRBJ2-7; 7 bases fit TRBD1. CDR1 and CDR2 (germline): MDHEN, SYDVKM. This CDR3 is built from 15 residues. The V gene end was trimmed by 5 bases and the J gene end by 3 bases; junction bases not matched to a gene: 10. CDR3 loop: CASSTQGQPSYEQYF. The CDR3 nucleotides are TGTGCCAGCAGTACCCAGGGACAGCCCAGCTACGAGCAGTACTTC.

This chain uses TRBV5-1 with TRBJ2-1, with 9 bases matching TRBD1. CDR1 is SGHRS and CDR2 is YFSETQ in the germline V gene. Germline trimming cut 0 bases from V and 3 bases from J; bases unmatched to any gene: 4. This CDR3 is 16 amino acids long. Here the CDR3 reads CASSLGQGVFYNEQFF. For the CDR3, the DNA is TGCGCCAGCAGCTTGGGACAGGGGGTATTCTACAATGAGCAGTTCTTC.